The 5 T cell receptor beta chains below were found in one sample sequenced in a study of PD-1 blockade in classical Hodgkin lymphoma. Every patient had relapsed following autologous stem cell transplantation, and cohorts differed in brentuximab vedotin exposure. The method was immunoSEQ multiplex PCR; TCRdb's version includes in-frame clones alone and lacks a portion of them. The sample has 70,000 to 80,000 clones, about 93% seen once; the top ten hold 6.5% to 8%. Source: peripheral blood mononuclear cells (PBMCs), taken at baseline. These receptors all come from a human donor with classical Hodgkin lymphoma.

V gene TRBV28 combines with J gene TRBJ2-6; D is perhaps TRBD2 (5 bases). The germline V and J ends were trimmed by 4 bases and 1 base, with 5 bases remaining between them. CDR3 length equals 14 residues. The germline V gene has CDR1 MDHEN and CDR2 SYDVKM. This chain's CDR3 is CASSSGSGANVLTF. CDR3 DNA sequence: TGTGCCAGCAGTTCGGGGTCTGGGGCCAACGTCCTGACTTTC.

The chain has TRBV10-3 and TRBJ2-3; 7 nucleotides line up with TRBD1. Germline V gene data show CDR1 as ENHRY and CDR2 as SYGVKD. V was pared by 4 bases and J by 0 bases, with 4 bases of the junction left unmatched. CDR3 size: 15 residues. CDR3 residues: CAISASGGSTDTQYF. The CDR3 nucleotides are TGTGCCATCAGTGCGTCAGGGGGTAGCACAGATACGCAGTATTTT.

The chain combines TRBV28 with TRBJ2-7; 12 bases are a match to TRBD2. This CDR3 has 17 amino acids. The germline gives CDR1 MDHEN, CDR2 SYDVKM. After removal of 9 bases from V and 4 bases from J, the junction contained 16 bases not matched to a gene. The CDR3 nucleotides are TGTGCCAGTAGTGGACTAGCGGGACCAACCTGGGTTTACGAGCAGTACTTC. Translation: CASSGLAGPTWVYEQYF.

The chain has TRBV5-1 and TRBJ2-3, with a weak D call TRBD1 (6 bases). The CDR3 contains 14 residues. V was clipped by 2 bases and J by 5 bases, with 12 bases between them. Germline values: CDR1 SGHRS, CDR2 YFSETQ. CDR3 sequence reads: CASSFNLGQDTQYF. CDR3 coding DNA: TGCGCCAGCAGCTTCAACCTGGGACAAGATACGCAGTATTTT.

V usage is TRBV7-2 and J usage is TRBJ1-2; 7 bases fit TRBD1. This CDR3 spans 12 amino acids. The germline gives CDR1 SGHTA, CDR2 FQGNSA. With V trimmed by 3 bases and J by 6 bases, 1 base remained unmatched. The CDR3 nucleotides read TGTGCCAGCAGCTTGACAGGGAATGGCTACACCTTC. Translated: CASSLTGNGYTF.